These T cell receptor beta chains were read from a single sample in a study of blood T cells in healthy people across ages. MiXCR, applied by TCRdb to the 5' RACE reads, yields one record per CDR3 protein. The repertoire holds some 710,000 distinct CDR3 sequences, with 22% as singletons. The specimen sequenced was blood. These receptors originate from a man in his 70s in good health. The CDR3 runs from the conserved cysteine through the conserved F or W. D genes are given only for firm matches. Only part of the rows carry a size: once, few, many, or a class if the clone is expanded.

size,V,J,D,CDR3,DNA
-,TRBV12-3/TRBV12-4,TRBJ2-4,-,CANSPRTAKNIQYF,TGTGCCAACAGCCCTCGAACGGCCAAAAACATTCAGTACTTC
-,TRBV11-2,TRBJ2-7,-,CASSLDGRSYEQYF,TGTGCCAGCAGCTTAGATGGCCGTTCTTACGAGCAGTACTTC
-,TRBV27,TRBJ2-3,-,CASSLGSGVSADTQYF,TGTGCCAGCAGTTTAGGGTCAGGGGTGAGTGCAGATACGCAGTATTTT
few,TRBV12-3/TRBV12-4,TRBJ1-6,-,CASSLVAGGNNSPLHF,TGTGCCAGCAGTTTAGTCGCAGGCGGAAATAATTCACCCCTCCACTTT
-,TRBV3-1,TRBJ2-7,-,CASSQDATKGEQYF,TGTGCCAGCAGCCAAGACGCGACTAAGGGGGAGCAGTACTTC
-,TRBV25-1,TRBJ2-2,-,CASSVGTGELFF,TGTGCCAGCAGCGTCGGCACCGGGGAGCTGTTTTTT
few,TRBV18,TRBJ2-5,-,CASSPAVQETQYF,TGTGCCAGCTCACCAGCGGTCCAAGAGACCCAGTACTTC
-,TRBV6-5,TRBJ1-1,-,CASSYVDGGEAFF,TGTGCCAGCAGTTATGTGGACGGCGGTGAAGCTTTCTTT
few,TRBV20-1,TRBJ1-5,-,CSARDHGGGNQPQHF,TGCAGTGCTAGAGATCACGGGGGTGGGAATCAGCCCCAGCATTTT
-,TRBV5-5,TRBJ1-2,-,CASFGGGYGYTF,TGTGCCAGCTTCGGGGGTGGCTATGGCTACACCTTC
-,TRBV13,TRBJ2-2,-,CASASREGAGELFF,TGTGCCAGCGCCTCCAGGGAAGGGGCCGGGGAGCTGTTTTTT
few,TRBV3-1,TRBJ2-1,-,CASSQDTGVWNEQFF,TGTGCCAGCAGCCAAGATACAGGCGTTTGGAATGAGCAGTTCTTC
-,TRBV11-2,TRBJ1-1,TRBD1,CASSLGRAGGSSAFF,TGTGCCAGCAGCTTAGGGCGGGCAGGGGGCTCAAGCGCTTTCTTT
few,TRBV10-3,TRBJ1-5,-,CAISGGPTEPQHF,TGTGCCATCAGTGGAGGACCCACGGAGCCCCAGCATTTT
-,TRBV6-1,TRBJ2-7,-,CASSRGSGRDGHNEQYF,TGTGCCAGCAGCCGGGGTTCGGGTAGGGACGGTCACAACGAGCAGTACTTC
few,TRBV12-3/TRBV12-4,TRBJ1-6,-,CASSPRLNNSPLHF,TGTGCCAGCAGTCCCAGGTTAAATAATTCACCCCTCCACTTT
few,TRBV5-1,TRBJ1-1,TRBD1,CASSFRVQGAFTEAFF,TGCGCCAGCAGCTTCCGGGTCCAGGGGGCATTCACTGAAGCTTTCTTT
few,TRBV12-3/TRBV12-4,TRBJ1-2,TRBD1,CASSFQATGKEYGYTF,TGTGCCAGCAGTTTCCAAGCGACAGGGAAAGAGTATGGCTACACCTTC
-,TRBV27,TRBJ1-1,-,CASSIIGVGGPGTEAFF,TGTGCCAGCAGTATTATCGGGGTTGGGGGGCCGGGCACTGAAGCTTTCTTT
-,TRBV20-1,TRBJ2-3,-,CSARIPGITDTQYF,TGCAGTGCTAGAATTCCGGGGATCACAGATACGCAGTATTTT
-,TRBV27,TRBJ1-2,TRBD1,CASSPTGGGILYGYTF,TGTGCCAGCAGTCCCACAGGGGGCGGGATATTGTATGGCTACACCTTC
-,TRBV3-1,TRBJ1-4,-,CASSQNRRNEKLFF,TGTGCCAGCAGCCAAAACAGACGTAATGAAAAACTGTTTTTT
-,TRBV4-1,TRBJ2-7,-,CASSQGENRESYEQYF,TGCGCCAGCAGCCAAGGGGAAAACAGGGAATCCTACGAGCAGTACTTC
-,TRBV11-3,TRBJ2-1,-,CASSTLSRNEQFF,TGTGCCAGCAGCACCCTCTCCCGAAATGAGCAGTTCTTC
-,TRBV20-1,TRBJ2-3,-,CSAREGARRDTQYF,TGCAGTGCTAGAGAAGGCGCCAGGCGGGATACGCAGTATTTT
many,TRBV12-3/TRBV12-4,TRBJ2-1,TRBD1,CASSWNRGIYNEQFF,TGTGCCAGCAGTTGGAACAGGGGTATCTACAATGAGCAGTTCTTC
few,TRBV10-3,TRBJ2-7,-,CAISEGGYEQYF,TGTGCCATCAGTGAGGGGGGTTACGAGCAGTACTTC